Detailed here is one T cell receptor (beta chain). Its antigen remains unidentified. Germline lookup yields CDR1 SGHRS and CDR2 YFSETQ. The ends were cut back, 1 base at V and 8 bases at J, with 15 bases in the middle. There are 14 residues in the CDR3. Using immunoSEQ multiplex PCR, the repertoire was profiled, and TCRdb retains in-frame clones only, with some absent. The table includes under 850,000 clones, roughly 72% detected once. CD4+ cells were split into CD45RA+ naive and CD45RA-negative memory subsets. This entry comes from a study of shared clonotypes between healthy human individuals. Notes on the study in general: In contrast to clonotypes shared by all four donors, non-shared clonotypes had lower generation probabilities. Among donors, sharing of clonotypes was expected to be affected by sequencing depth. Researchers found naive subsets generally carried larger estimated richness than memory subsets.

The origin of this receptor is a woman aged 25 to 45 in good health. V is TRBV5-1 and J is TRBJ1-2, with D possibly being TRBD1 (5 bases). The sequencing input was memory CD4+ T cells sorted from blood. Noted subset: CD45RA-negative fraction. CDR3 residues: CASSLSGREHGYTF. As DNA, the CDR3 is TGCGCCAGCAGCTTGTCGGGCAGGGAACACGGCTACACCTTC.